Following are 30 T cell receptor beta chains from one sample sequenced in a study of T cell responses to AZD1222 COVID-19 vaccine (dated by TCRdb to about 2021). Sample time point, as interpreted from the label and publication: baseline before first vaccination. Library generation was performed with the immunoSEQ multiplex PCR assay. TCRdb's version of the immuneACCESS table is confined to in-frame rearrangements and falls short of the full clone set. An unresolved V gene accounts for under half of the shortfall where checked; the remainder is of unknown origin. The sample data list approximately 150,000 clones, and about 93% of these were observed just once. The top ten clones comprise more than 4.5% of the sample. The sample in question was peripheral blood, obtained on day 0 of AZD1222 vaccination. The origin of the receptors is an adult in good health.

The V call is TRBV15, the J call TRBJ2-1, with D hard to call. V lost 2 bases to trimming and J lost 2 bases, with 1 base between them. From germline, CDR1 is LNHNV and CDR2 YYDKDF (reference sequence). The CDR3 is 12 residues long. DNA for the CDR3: TGTGCCACCAGCAGAACCTACAATGAGCAGTTCTTC. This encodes CATSRTYNEQFF.

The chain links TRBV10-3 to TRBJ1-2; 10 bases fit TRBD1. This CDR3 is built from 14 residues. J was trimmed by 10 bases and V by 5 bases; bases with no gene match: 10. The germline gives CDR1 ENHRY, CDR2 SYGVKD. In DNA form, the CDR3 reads TGTGCCATCAGTCAAGCAGCGGGACAGGGGATCTACACCTTC. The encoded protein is CAISQAAGQGIYTF.

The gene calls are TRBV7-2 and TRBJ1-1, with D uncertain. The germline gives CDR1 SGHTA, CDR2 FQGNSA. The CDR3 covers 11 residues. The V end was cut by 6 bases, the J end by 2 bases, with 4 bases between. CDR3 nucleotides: TGTGCCAGCAGTCATAACACTGAAGCTTTCTTT. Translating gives CASSHNTEAFF.

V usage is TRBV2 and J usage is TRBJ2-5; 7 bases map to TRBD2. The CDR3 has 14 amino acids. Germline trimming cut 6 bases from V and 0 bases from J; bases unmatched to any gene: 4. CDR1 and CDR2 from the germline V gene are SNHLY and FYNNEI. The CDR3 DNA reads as TGTGCCAGCAGGGATCGGGAGGACCAAGAGACCCAGTACTTC. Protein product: CASRDREDQETQYF.

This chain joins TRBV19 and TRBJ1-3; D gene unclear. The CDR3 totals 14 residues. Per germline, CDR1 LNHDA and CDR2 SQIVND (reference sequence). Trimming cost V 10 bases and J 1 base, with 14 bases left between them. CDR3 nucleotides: TGTGCCACTACTGACCGCTGGTCTGGAAACACCATATATTTT. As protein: CATTDRWSGNTIYF.

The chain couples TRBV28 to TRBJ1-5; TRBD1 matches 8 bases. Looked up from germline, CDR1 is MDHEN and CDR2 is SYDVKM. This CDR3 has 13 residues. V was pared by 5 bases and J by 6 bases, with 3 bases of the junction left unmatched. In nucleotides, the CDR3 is TGTGCCAGCAGTACTCAGGGGGCTCAGCCCCAGCATTTT. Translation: CASSTQGAQPQHF.

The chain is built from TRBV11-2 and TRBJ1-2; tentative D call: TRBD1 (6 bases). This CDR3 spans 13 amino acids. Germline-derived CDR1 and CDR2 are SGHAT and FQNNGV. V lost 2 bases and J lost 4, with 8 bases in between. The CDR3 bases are TGTGCCAGCAGCTTACAGGACAGCTATGGCTACACCTTC. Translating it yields CASSLQDSYGYTF. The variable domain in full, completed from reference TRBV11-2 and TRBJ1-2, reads EAGVAQSPRYKIIEKRQSVAFWCNPISGHATLYWYQQILGQGPKLLIQFQNNGVVDDSQLPKDRFSAERLKGVDSTLKIQPAKLEDSAVYLCASSLQDSYGYTFGSGTRLTVV.

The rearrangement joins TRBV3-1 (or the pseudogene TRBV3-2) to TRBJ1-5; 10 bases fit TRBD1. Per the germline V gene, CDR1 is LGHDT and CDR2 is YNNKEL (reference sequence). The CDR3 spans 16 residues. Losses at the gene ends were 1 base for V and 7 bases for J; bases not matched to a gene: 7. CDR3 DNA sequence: TGTGCCAGCAGCCAAGGGGCCGGGACAGGGGTCCAGCCCCAGCATTTT. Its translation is CASSQGAGTGVQPQHF.

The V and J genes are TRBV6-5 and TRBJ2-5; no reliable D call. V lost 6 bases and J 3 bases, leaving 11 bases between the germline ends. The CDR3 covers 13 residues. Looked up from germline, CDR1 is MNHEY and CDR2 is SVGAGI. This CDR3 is CASSPGPKETQYF. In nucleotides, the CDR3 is TGTGCCAGCAGCCCCGGGCCCAAAGAGACCCAGTACTTC.

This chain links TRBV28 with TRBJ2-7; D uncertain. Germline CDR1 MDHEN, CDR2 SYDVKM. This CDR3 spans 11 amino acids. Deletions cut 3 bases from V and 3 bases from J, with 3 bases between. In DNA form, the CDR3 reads TGTGCCAGCAGTTTGGGCTACGAGCAGTACTTC. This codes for CASSLGYEQYF.

This CDR3 reads CSAPILQGYTF. DNA of the CDR3: TGCAGTGCCCCTATCCTACAAGGCTACACCTTC. This sequence joins TRBV20-1 and TRBJ1-2; no definite D call. The germline V gene has CDR1 DFQATT and CDR2 SNEGSKA (reference sequence). The CDR3 length is 11 residues. Trimming cost V 6 bases and J 8 bases, with 13 bases left between them.

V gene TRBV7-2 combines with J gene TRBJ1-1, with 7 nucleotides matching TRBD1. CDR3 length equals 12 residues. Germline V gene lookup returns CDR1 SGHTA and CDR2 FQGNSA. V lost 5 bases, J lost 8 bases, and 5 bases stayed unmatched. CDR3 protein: CASSMDRREAFF. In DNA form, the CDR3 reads TGTGCCAGCAGCATGGACAGGAGAGAAGCTTTCTTT.

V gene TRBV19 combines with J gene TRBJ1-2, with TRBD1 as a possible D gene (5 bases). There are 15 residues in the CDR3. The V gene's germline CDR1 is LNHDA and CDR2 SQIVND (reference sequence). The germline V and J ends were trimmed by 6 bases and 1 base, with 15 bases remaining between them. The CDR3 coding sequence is TGTGCCAGTAGCCTACAACTACAGGTTAACTATGGCTACACCTTC. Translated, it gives CASSLQLQVNYGYTF.

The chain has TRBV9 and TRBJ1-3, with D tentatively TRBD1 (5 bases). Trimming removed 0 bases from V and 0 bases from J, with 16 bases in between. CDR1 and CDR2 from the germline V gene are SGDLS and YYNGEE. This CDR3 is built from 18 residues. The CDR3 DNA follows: TGTGCCAGCAGCGTAGGCGAGGGGTCCGGATCCTCTGGAAACACCATATATTTT. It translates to CASSVGEGSGSSGNTIYF.

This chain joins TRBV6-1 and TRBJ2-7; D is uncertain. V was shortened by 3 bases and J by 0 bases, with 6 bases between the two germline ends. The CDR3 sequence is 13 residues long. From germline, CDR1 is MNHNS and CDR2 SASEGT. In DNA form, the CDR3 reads TGTGCCAGCAGTGAGATGGGCTCCTACGAGCAGTACTTC. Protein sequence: CASSEMGSYEQYF.

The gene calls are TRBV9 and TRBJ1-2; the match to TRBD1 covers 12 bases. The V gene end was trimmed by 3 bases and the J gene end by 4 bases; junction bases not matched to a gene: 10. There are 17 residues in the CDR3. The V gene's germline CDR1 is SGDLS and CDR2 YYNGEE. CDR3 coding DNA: TGTGCCAGCAGCGGCACCAAGGGGACAGGGGGCCTCTATGGCTACACCTTC. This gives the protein CASSGTKGTGGLYGYTF.

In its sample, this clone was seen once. CDR3 nucleotides: TGCAGCGTTGTAACAGGTTTGGTCACTGAAGCTTTCTTT. Amino acid sequence: CSVVTGLVTEAFF. The V call is TRBV29-1, the J call TRBJ1-1, with D possibly being TRBD1 (5 bases). CDR3 length equals 13 residues. CDR1 and CDR2 (germline): SQVTM, ANQGSEA. V shed 4 bases and J shed 4 bases, with 13 bases lying between them.

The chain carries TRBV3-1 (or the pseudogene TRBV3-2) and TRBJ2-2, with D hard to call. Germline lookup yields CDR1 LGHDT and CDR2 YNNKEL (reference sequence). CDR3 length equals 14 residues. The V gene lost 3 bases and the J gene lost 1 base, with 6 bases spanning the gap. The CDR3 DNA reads TGTGCCAGCAGCCATCAGGTGAACACCGGGGAGCTGTTTTTT. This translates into CASSHQVNTGELFF.

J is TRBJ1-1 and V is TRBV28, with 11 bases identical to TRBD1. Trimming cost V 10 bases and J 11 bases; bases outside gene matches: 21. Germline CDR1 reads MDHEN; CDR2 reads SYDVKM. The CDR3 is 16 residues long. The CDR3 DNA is TGTGCCACTAACGGACAGGGGGCCCCCCAGCCGCGGTGGGCTTTCTTT. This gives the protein CATNGQGAPQPRWAFF.

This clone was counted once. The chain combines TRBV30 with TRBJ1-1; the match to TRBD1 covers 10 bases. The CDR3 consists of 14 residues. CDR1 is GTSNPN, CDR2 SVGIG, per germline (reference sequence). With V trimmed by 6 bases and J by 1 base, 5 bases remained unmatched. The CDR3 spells CACRDRGKNTEAFF. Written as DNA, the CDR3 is TGTGCCTGCCGGGACAGGGGTAAGAACACTGAAGCTTTCTTT.

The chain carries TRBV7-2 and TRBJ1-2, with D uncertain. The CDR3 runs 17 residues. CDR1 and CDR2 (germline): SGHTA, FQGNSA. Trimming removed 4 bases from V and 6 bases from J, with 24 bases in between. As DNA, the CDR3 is TGTGCCAGCAGCTCCCGCTCTCCGGGGTCCCAGTCGGATGGCTACACCTTC. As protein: CASSSRSPGSQSDGYTF.

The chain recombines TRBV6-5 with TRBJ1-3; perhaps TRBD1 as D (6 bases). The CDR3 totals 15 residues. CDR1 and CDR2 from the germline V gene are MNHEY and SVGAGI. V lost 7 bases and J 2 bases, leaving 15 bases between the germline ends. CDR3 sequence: CASTLEDRAGNTIYF. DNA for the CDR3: TGTGCCAGCACCCTGGAGGACAGAGCTGGAAACACCATATATTTT.

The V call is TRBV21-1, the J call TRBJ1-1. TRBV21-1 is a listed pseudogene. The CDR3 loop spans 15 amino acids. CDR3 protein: CASSKWEGLGAEAFF. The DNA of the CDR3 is TGTGCCAGCAGCAAATGGGAGGGACTGGGGGCTGAAGCTTTCTTT.

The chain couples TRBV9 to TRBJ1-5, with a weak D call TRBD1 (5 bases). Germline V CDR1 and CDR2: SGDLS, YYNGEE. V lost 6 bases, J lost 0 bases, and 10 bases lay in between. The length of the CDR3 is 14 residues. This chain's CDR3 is CASNGGYSNQPQHF. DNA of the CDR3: TGTGCCAGCAACGGGGGATATAGCAATCAGCCCCAGCATTTT.

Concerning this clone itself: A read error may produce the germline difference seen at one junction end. CDR3 sequence (DNA): TGTGCCTGGGGACAGCCGAACACTGAGGCTTTCTTT. Protein product: CAWGQPNTEAFF. The chain is built from TRBV30 and TRBJ1-1; perhaps TRBD1 as D (6 bases). The germline CDR1 and CDR2 sequences are GTSNPN and SVGIG (reference sequence). The CDR3 loop spans 12 amino acids.

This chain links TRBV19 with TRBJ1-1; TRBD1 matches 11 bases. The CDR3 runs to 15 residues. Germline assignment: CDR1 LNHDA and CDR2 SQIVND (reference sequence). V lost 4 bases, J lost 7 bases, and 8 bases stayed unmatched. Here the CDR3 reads CASSKYGQGAIEAFF. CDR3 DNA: TGTGCCAGTAGTAAATACGGACAGGGGGCTATTGAAGCTTTCTTT.

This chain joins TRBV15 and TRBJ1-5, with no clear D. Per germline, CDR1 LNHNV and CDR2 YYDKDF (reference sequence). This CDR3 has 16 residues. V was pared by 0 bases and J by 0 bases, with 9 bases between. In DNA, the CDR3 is TGTGCCACCAGCAGAGATTACATGGATAGCAATCAGCCCCAGCATTTT. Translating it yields CATSRDYMDSNQPQHF.

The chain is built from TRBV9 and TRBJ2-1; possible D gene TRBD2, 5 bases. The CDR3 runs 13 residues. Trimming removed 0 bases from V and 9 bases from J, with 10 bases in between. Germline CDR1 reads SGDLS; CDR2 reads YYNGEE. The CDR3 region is CASSVALGSEQFF. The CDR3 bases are TGTGCCAGCAGCGTAGCCCTTGGGAGTGAGCAGTTCTTC.

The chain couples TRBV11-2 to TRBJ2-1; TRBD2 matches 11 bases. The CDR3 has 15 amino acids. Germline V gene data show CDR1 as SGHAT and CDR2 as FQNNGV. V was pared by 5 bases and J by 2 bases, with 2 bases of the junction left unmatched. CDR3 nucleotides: TGTGCCAGCAGCAATAGCGGGGGGGCCTACAATGAGCAGTTCTTC. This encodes CASSNSGGAYNEQFF.

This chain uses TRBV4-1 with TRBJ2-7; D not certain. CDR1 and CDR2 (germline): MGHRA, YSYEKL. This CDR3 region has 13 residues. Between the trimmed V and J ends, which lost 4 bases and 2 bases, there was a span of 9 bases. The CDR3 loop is CASSPDIPYEQYF. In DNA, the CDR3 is TGCGCCAGCAGCCCCGACATTCCCTACGAGCAGTACTTC.